These 7 T cell receptor beta chains originate from one sample sequenced in a study of identical twins. TCRdb re-derived calls from the 5' RACE reads in MiXCR, one entry per CDR3 protein. The repertoire includes a few hundred thousand distinct CDR3 sequences, around 9% of them detected once, and under 10% sits in the top ten. Sequenced: naive T cells sorted from blood. These TCRs come from a woman aged 50 to 60 in good health.

This clonotype has just a few counts. This sequence joins TRBV4-2 and TRBJ2-1; 12 nucleotides agree with TRBD2. V shed 5 bases, J shed 5 bases, and the junction held 4 bases outside the gene matches. The CDR3 spans 15 residues. Germline values: CDR1 LGHNA, CDR2 YNFKEQ. The CDR3 reads CASSVLAGGHNEQFF. CDR3 sequence (DNA): TGTGCCAGCAGCGTTCTAGCGGGAGGGCACAATGAGCAGTTCTTC.

This clonotype was seen repeatedly, ten times or more. This chain links TRBV29-1 with TRBJ2-7; D perhaps matches TRBD1 (6 bases). The germline V gene has CDR1 SQVTM and CDR2 ANQGSEA. The V and J ends lost 5 bases and 9 bases respectively, with 14 bases between them. The CDR3 length is 11 residues. The CDR3 DNA is TGCAGCGTTACCAACAGGGCCGGGCAGTACTTC. Translating it yields CSVTNRAGQYF.

This clonotype appeared a few times. V gene TRBV9 combines with J gene TRBJ2-3; 7 nucleotides agree with TRBD1. The CDR3 is made up of 15 amino acids. With V trimmed by 3 bases and J by 2 bases, 6 bases remained unmatched. The germline V gene encodes CDR1 SGDLS and CDR2 YYNGEE. CDR3 sequence (DNA): TGTGCCAGCAGCGCCAGACAGGGCCTCACAGATACGCAGTATTTT. Translated: CASSARQGLTDTQYF.

This clonotype was observed a few times. In DNA, the CDR3 is TGCAGTGCTTATAGCGGCCAAGAGACCCAGTACTTC. It specifies CSAYSGQETQYF. The chain is built from TRBV20-1 and TRBJ2-5; D possibly corresponds to TRBD2 (6 bases). Germline assignment: CDR1 DFQATT and CDR2 SNEGSKA (reference sequence). The V end lost 5 bases, the J end lost 1 base, and 8 bases lay between the germline ends. This CDR3 is built from 12 residues.

This clonotype has at least ten counts. This chain connects TRBV6-1 to TRBJ1-3; 7 positions agree with TRBD1. This CDR3 is built from 15 residues. Trimming cost V 6 bases and J 1 base; bases outside gene matches: 6. Germline assignment: CDR1 MNHNS and CDR2 SASEGT. CDR3 residues: CASRNGQASGNTIYF. CDR3 in DNA: TGTGCCAGCAGAAATGGACAGGCTTCTGGAAACACCATATATTTT.

This clonotype was observed many times. This chain joins TRBV29-1 and TRBJ1-1; TRBD1 agrees at 7 bases. This CDR3 region has 13 residues. V gave up 6 bases and J gave up 5 bases; unmatched junction bases: 9. Germline CDR1 SQVTM, CDR2 ANQGSEA. CDR3 sequence: CSVSQGQGTEAFF. CDR3 DNA sequence: TGCAGCGTCTCACAGGGGCAAGGAACTGAAGCTTTCTTT.

The chain employs TRBV12-3 or TRBV12-4 and TRBJ2-7; possibly TRBD2 for D (6 bases). V was trimmed by 4 bases and J by 6 bases, leaving 16 bases between them. The CDR3 contains 14 residues. CDR3 DNA sequence: TGTGCCAGCAGTTCTAGCGCTAAGGCTAGCGAGCAGTACTTC. Its protein is CASSSSAKASEQYF.